Shown below are 21 T cell receptor beta chains from a single sample sequenced in a study of blood T cell repertoires in COVID-19. TCRdb's table, derived via immunoSEQ multiplex PCR, lists solely in-frame clones and lacks some. The table has about 260,000 clones, over 70% seen once. Material for sequencing was peripheral blood. These receptors were collected from a human donor in a cohort sampled during active COVID-19.

The rearrangement links TRBV21-1 to TRBJ2-7; no check of the table's D call, TRBD2, against the DNA was made. TRBV21-1 is annotated as a pseudogene. The CDR3 is made up of 14 amino acids. In nucleotides, the CDR3 is TGTGCCAGCAGCCCCGGGACTAATCCCCTCGAGCAGTACTTC. This translates into CASSPGTNPLEQYF.

This clone was recorded a few times. CDR3: CATSSGTGSSYNEQFF. The CDR3 region has the DNA TGTGCCACCAGCAGCGGGACAGGGAGCTCCTACAATGAGCAGTTCTTC. The V gene is TRBV15, the J gene TRBJ2-1; 9 bases line up with TRBD1. Germline CDR1 and CDR2: LNHNV and YYDKDF (reference sequence). The CDR3 is 16 amino acids. V shed 3 bases and J 0 bases; nucleotides not matched to a gene: 3.

Here the CDR3 DNA reads TGTGCCAGCAGTAGGGGCGGGAGGGCCCACGAGCAGTACTTC. Its translation is CASSRGGRAHEQYF. This sequence joins TRBV5-4 and TRBJ2-7; 9 bases are shared with TRBD2. CDR3 length equals 14 residues. V lost 5 bases, J lost 5 bases, and 8 bases stayed unmatched. The V gene's germline CDR1 is SGHNT and CDR2 YYREEE (reference sequence).

The chain is built from TRBV21-1 and TRBJ2-2; no DNA check was done on the table's D call, TRBD2. TRBV21-1 is assigned pseudogene status. The CDR3 loop spans 17 amino acids. CDR3 in DNA: TGTGCCAGCAGCAAAGGAGGCGGTAGCGGGGAGACCGGGGAGCTGTTTTTT. It translates to CASSKGGGSGETGELFF.

This sequence joins TRBV5-6 and TRBJ1-1; a weak D match, TRBD1 (5 bases). Trimming stripped 3 bases from V and 0 bases from J, with 12 bases between. This CDR3 is 15 amino acids long. Germline CDR1 SGHDT, CDR2 YYEEEE. The CDR3 protein is CASSYPTDMNTEAFF. For the CDR3, the DNA is TGTGCCAGCAGCTACCCGACAGACATGAACACTGAAGCTTTCTTT. Supplemented by reference TRBV5-6 and TRBJ1-1, the full variable domain reads DAGVTQSPTHLIKTRGQQVTLRCSPKSGHDTVSWYQQALGQGPQFIFQYYEEEERQRGNFPDRFSGHQFPNYSSELNVNALLLGDSALYLCASSYPTDMNTEAFFGQGTRLTVV.

This chain joins TRBV2 and TRBJ2-1; 9 bases line up with TRBD2. CDR1 is SNHLY, CDR2 FYNNEI, per germline. Germline trimming cut 6 bases from V and 6 bases from J; bases unmatched to any gene: 6. CDR3 length: 14 amino acids. CDR3: CASRLTSGSNEQFF. DNA for the CDR3: TGTGCCAGCAGGCTCACTAGCGGGTCCAATGAGCAGTTCTTC.

This clone has more than one count but fewer than ten. This rearrangement joins TRBV7-9 to TRBJ1-1; a possible D gene is TRBD1 (6 bases). Germline assignment: CDR1 SEHNR and CDR2 FQNEAQ (reference sequence). The CDR3 has 13 residues. Trimming stripped 5 bases from V and 3 bases from J, with 10 bases between. CDR3 region: CASSTRQDTEAFF. For the CDR3, the DNA is TGTGCCAGCAGCACCCGACAGGACACTGAAGCTTTCTTT.

Here the CDR3 reads CASSRAENQPQHF. Written as DNA, the CDR3 is TGTGCCAGTAGTAGGGCTGAGAATCAGCCCCAGCATTTT. This chain connects TRBV19 to TRBJ1-5; D unclear. The CDR3 loop spans 13 amino acids. Trimming took off 4 bases at V and 4 bases at J, with 8 bases between the two ends. Germline CDR1 and CDR2: LNHDA and SQIVND (reference sequence).

A word on this clone: Just one base apart from a much larger clone, this may be a read error. The J gene is TRBJ2-7, the V gene TRBV19; D gene ambiguous. Germline CDR1 and CDR2: LNHDA and SQIVND (reference sequence). V lost 1 base and J lost 0, with 4 bases in between. This CDR3 has 13 amino acids. In DNA, the CDR3 is TGTGCCAGTAGTATAGGGAGCTCCTACGAGCAGTACTTC. Its translation is CASSIGSSYEQYF.

The chain employs TRBV6-5 and TRBJ2-7; 11 bases are shared with TRBD2. V trimming: 6 bases; J trimming: 2 bases; junction bases outside the gene matches: 6. Germline CDR1 reads MNHEY; CDR2 reads SVGAGI. The CDR3 consists of 15 residues. This chain's CDR3 is CASRQGLAETYEQYF. CDR3 DNA: TGTGCCAGCAGGCAGGGACTAGCGGAAACCTACGAGCAGTACTTC.

The rearrangement joins TRBV2 to TRBJ2-3, with 9 positions matching TRBD1. Looked up from germline, CDR1 is SNHLY and CDR2 is FYNNEI. V lost 6 bases, J lost 2 bases, and 9 bases stayed unmatched. The CDR3 spans 16 residues. CDR3 amino acids: CASRRDRDGYTDTQYF. The CDR3 nucleotides read TGTGCCAGCAGGAGGGACAGGGACGGGTACACAGATACGCAGTATTTT.

V gene TRBV28 combines with J gene TRBJ2-2; TRBD1 matches 8 bases. This CDR3 region has 16 residues. Germline V gives CDR1 MDHEN, CDR2 SYDVKM. The V segment lost 5 bases and the J segment 4 bases; nucleotides outside the gene matches: 9. Here the CDR3 reads CASSLGSTGATGELFF. DNA of the CDR3: TGTGCCAGCAGTCTAGGATCGACAGGGGCCACCGGGGAGCTGTTTTTT.

This clone was counted a single time. This chain uses TRBV6-1 with TRBJ2-3, with 9 bases lining up with TRBD2. The CDR3 spans 18 residues. Germline CDR1 reads MNHNS; CDR2 reads SASEGT. J lost 3 bases, V lost 3 bases, and 13 bases had no gene match. This CDR3 is CASSDVGGRGTRTDTQYF. In nucleotides, the CDR3 is TGTGCCAGCAGTGATGTTGGCGGGAGGGGTACGCGGACAGATACGCAGTATTTT.

This rearrangement joins TRBV7-2 to TRBJ2-7; D possibly corresponds to TRBD2 (6 bases). V was shortened by 1 base and J by 0 bases, with 10 bases between the two germline ends. The CDR3 length is 15 residues. Germline V gives CDR1 SGHTA, CDR2 FQGNSA. The CDR3 bases are TGTGCCAGCAGCTTAGGTGGGGGGAACTCCTACGAGCAGTACTTC. Amino acid sequence: CASSLGGGNSYEQYF.

V is TRBV4-3 and J is TRBJ1-1; D is perhaps TRBD1 (5 bases). The CDR3 is made up of 14 amino acids. V was pared by 0 bases and J by 4 bases, with 9 bases between. CDR1 and CDR2 (germline): LGHNA, YSLEER. The CDR3 reads CASSQEAGGTEAFF. CDR3 nucleotides: TGCGCCAGCAGCCAAGAGGCCGGGGGCACTGAAGCTTTCTTT.

This clone showed up just a few times. The chain combines TRBV5-1 with TRBJ2-7, with D perhaps matching TRBD1 (7 bases). The CDR3 extends over 16 amino acids. Per germline, CDR1 SGHRS and CDR2 YFSETQ. V was pared by 4 bases and J by 4 bases, with 21 bases between. CDR3 region: CASSAPRGGAGYEQYF. Here the CDR3 DNA reads TGCGCCAGCAGCGCACCTAGAGGGGGCGCGGGGTACGAGCAGTACTTC.

V usage is TRBV5-8 and J usage is TRBJ2-7; TRBD2 aligns across 14 bases. Unmatched junction bases numbered 6, after V lost 9 bases and J lost 4 bases. The CDR3 is made up of 14 amino acids. CDR1 is SGHTS, CDR2 YDEGEE, per germline. The CDR3 DNA follows: TGTGCCACCAGGACTAGCGGGAGGTTATACGAGCAGTACTTC. Its protein product is CATRTSGRLYEQYF.

V usage is TRBV5-1 and J usage is TRBJ2-1; TRBD2 might be the D (6 bases). CDR1 and CDR2 from the germline V gene are SGHRS and YFSETQ. There are 12 residues in the CDR3. Trimming took off 7 bases at V and 5 bases at J, with 10 bases between the two ends. CDR3 in amino acids: CASHPGDNEQFF. The CDR3 bases are TGCGCCAGCCATCCGGGGGACAATGAGCAGTTCTTC.

This clone came up a few times. The rearrangement joins TRBV9 to TRBJ2-7; no clear D gene. The CDR3 loop spans 10 amino acids. The V and J ends lost 4 bases and 3 bases respectively, with 2 bases between them. The germline V gene has CDR1 SGDLS and CDR2 YYNGEE. The CDR3 DNA follows: TGTGCCAGCAGCTACTACGAGCAGTACTTC. This gives the protein CASSYYEQYF.

V and J are TRBV19 and TRBJ2-4, with a tentative D call TRBD2 (6 bases). The CDR3 loop spans 14 amino acids. Germline CDR1 and CDR2: LNHDA and SQIVND (reference sequence). Between the trimmed V and J ends, which lost 7 bases and 0 bases, there was a span of 10 bases. CDR3 protein: CASTGDLAKNIQYF. In DNA, the CDR3 is TGTGCCAGTACCGGGGACTTAGCCAAAAACATTCAGTACTTC. Together with reference TRBV19 and TRBJ2-4, the CDR3 gives the full variable domain: DGGITQSPKYLFRKEGQNVTLSCEQNLNHDAMYWYRQDPGQGLRLIYYSQIVNDFQKGDIAEGYSVSREKKESFPLTVTSAQKNPTAFYLCASTGDLAKNIQYFGAGTRLSVL.

The V call is TRBV18, the J call TRBJ1-2; weak D call: TRBD1 (6 bases). Germline assignment: CDR1 KGHSH and CDR2 LQKENI. V lost 3 bases, J lost 7 bases, and 18 bases lay in between. CDR3 length equals 15 residues. CDR3: CASSPDLEGRGGYTF. In DNA form, the CDR3 reads TGTGCCAGCTCACCCGACCTTGAGGGCAGGGGTGGCTACACCTTC.